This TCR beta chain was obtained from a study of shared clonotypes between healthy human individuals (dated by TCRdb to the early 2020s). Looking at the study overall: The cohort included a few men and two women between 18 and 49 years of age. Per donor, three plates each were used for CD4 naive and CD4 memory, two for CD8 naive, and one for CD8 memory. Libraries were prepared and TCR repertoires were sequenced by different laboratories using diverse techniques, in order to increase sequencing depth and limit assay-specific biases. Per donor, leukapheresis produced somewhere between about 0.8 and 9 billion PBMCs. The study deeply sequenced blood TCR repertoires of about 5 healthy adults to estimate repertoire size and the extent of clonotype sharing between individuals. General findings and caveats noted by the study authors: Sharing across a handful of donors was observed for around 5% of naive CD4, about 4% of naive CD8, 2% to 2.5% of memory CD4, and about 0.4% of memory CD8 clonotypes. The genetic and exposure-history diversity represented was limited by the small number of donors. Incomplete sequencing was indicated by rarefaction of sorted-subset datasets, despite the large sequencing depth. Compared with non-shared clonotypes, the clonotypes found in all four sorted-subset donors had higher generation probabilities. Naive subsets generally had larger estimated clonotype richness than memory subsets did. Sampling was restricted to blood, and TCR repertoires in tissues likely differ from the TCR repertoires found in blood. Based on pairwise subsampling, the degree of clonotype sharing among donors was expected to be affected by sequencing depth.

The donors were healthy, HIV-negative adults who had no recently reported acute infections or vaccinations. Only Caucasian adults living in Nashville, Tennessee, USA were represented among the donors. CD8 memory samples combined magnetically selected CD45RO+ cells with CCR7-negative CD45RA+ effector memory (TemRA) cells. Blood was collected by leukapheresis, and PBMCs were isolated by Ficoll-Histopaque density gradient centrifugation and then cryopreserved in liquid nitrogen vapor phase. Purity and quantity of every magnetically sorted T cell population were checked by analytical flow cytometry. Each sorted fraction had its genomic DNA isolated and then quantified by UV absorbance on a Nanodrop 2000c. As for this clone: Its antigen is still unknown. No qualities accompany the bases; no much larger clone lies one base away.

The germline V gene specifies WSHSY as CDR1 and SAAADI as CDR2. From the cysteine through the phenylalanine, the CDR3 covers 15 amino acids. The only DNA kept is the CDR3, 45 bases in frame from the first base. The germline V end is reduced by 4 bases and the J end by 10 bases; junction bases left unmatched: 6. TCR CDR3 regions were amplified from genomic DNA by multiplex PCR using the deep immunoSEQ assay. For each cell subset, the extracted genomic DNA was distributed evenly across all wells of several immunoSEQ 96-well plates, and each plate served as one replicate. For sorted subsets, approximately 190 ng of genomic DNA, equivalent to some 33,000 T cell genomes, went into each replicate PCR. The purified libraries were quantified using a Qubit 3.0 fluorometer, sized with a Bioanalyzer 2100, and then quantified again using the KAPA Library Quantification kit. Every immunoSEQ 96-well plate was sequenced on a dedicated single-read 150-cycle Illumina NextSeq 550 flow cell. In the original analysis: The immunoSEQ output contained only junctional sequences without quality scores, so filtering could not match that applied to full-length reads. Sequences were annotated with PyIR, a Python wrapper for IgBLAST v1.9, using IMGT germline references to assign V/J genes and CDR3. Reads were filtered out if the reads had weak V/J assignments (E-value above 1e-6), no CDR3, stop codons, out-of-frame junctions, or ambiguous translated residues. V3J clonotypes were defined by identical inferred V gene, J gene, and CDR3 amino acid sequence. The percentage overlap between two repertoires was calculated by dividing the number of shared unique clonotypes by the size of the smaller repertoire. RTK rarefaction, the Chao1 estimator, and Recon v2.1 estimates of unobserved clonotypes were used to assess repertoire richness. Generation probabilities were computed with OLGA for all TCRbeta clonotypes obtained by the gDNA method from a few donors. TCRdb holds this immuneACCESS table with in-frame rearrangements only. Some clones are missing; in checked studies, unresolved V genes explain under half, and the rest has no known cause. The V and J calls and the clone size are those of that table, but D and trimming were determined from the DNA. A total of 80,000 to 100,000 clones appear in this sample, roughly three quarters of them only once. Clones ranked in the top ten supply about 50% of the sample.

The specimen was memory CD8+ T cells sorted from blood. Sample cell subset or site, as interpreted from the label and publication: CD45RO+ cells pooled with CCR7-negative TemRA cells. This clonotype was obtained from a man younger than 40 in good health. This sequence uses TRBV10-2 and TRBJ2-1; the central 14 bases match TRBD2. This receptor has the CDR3 CASSAPGLAGAEQFF. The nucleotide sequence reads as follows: TGCGCCAGCAGTGCCCCGGGACTAGCGGGAGCGGAGCAGTTCTTC.